One sample yielded the 30 T cell receptor beta chains listed below, sequenced in a study of beta chain features in type 1 diabetes. The entirety of the isolated RNA underwent reverse transcription, so expressed TCRB transcripts were sequenced. Method: immunoSEQ multiplex PCR; TCRdb's copy keeps in-frame clones and lacks some. Seen here are nearly 350,000 clones, 6.5% to 10% observed once, and the top ten hold 0.44%. Input material: central memory CD4+ T cells from blood. Every receptor here comes from a woman aged 18-29 years in good health.

This clone turned up a few times. This chain connects TRBV18 to TRBJ2-6, with D possibly matching TRBD2 (5 bases). Trimming cost V 6 bases and J 2 bases, with 14 bases left between them. The CDR3 length is 16 residues. Germline V CDR1 and CDR2: KGHSH, LQKENI. The CDR3 sequence: CASSYMSGTGANVLTF. The CDR3 DNA is TGTGCCAGCTCCTACATGTCCGGGACTGGGGCCAACGTCCTGACTTTC.

The chain combines TRBV28 with TRBJ2-7, with D unresolved. Trimming left V 3 bases short and J 6 bases short, with 12 bases between. CDR3 length: 13 amino acids. The germline V gene has CDR1 MDHEN and CDR2 SYDVKM. DNA for the CDR3: TGTGCCAGCAGTTTGTCTGGCCTTGGCGAGCAGTACTTC. The encoded protein is CASSLSGLGEQYF.

V usage is TRBV29-1 and J usage is TRBJ2-5, with 7 bases aligning to TRBD1. Per germline, CDR1 SQVTM and CDR2 ANQGSEA. Germline trimming cut 7 bases from V and 5 bases from J; bases unmatched to any gene: 7. CDR3 length: 12 amino acids. This CDR3 reads CSGNRGDETQYF. The CDR3, as DNA: TGCAGCGGGAACAGGGGCGACGAGACCCAGTACTTC.

This clone appeared many times. V gene TRBV7-2 combines with J gene TRBJ2-1; D is possibly TRBD2 (6 bases). The CDR3 is 14 amino acids. V lost 5 bases and J 6 bases, leaving 14 bases between the germline ends. The germline V gene encodes CDR1 SGHTA and CDR2 FQGNSA. Here the CDR3 reads CASSPGGNSNEQFF. Written as DNA, the CDR3 is TGTGCCAGCAGCCCCGGCGGGAACTCCAATGAGCAGTTCTTC. Complete variable domain (other parts from reference TRBV7-2 and TRBJ2-1): GAGVSQSPSNKVTEKGKDVELRCDPISGHTALYWYRQSLGQGLEFLIYFQGNSAPDKSGLPSDRFSAERTGGSVSTLTIQRTQQEDSAVYLCASSPGGNSNEQFFGPGTRLTVL.

The V gene is TRBV18, the J gene TRBJ2-7, with 12 nucleotides matching TRBD2. The V gene's germline CDR1 is KGHSH and CDR2 LQKENI. Trimming removed 0 bases from V and 4 bases from J; junction bases left unmatched: 7. There are 17 residues in the CDR3. This chain's CDR3 is CASSPPLTSGSGYEQYF. The CDR3 DNA reads as TGTGCCAGCTCACCACCCTTGACTAGCGGGAGTGGTTACGAGCAGTACTTC.

The J gene is TRBJ2-4, the V gene TRBV19, with TRBD1 matching 7 bases. V lost 2 bases and J lost 6; bases outside the gene matches: 4. CDR1 and CDR2 (germline): LNHDA, SQIVND (reference sequence). There are 14 residues in the CDR3. The CDR3 loop is CASSIRSGGNIQYF. Written as DNA, the CDR3 is TGTGCCAGTAGTATACGTTCAGGGGGAAACATTCAGTACTTC.

V is TRBV29-1 and J is TRBJ2-1; TRBD1 aligns across 7 bases. The CDR3 extends over 12 amino acids. Trimming cost V 1 base and J 8 bases; bases outside gene matches: 2. The V gene's germline CDR1 is SQVTM and CDR2 ANQGSEA. The CDR3 region has the DNA TGCAGCGTTGAAGCACAGGGGTATGAGCAGTTCTTC. Encoded protein: CSVEAQGYEQFF.

This chain connects TRBV5-1 to TRBJ2-2; D ambiguous. Germline assignment: CDR1 SGHRS and CDR2 YFSETQ. V lost 2 bases and J 5 bases, leaving 16 bases between the germline ends. The CDR3 contains 16 residues. CDR3 coding DNA: TGCGCCAGCAGCTTTTCTTTACGGACGGGTACCGGGGAGCTGTTTTTT. Its translation is CASSFSLRTGTGELFF.

The rearrangement uses TRBV2 and TRBJ2-6; D remains unclear. Germline CDR1 reads SNHLY; CDR2 reads FYNNEI. This CDR3 spans 15 amino acids. Between the trimmed V and J ends, which lost 6 bases and 2 bases, there was a span of 11 bases. CDR3: CASSFALAGANVLTF. The CDR3 DNA reads TGTGCCAGCAGCTTCGCCCTCGCTGGGGCCAACGTCCTGACTTTC.

This chain uses TRBV5-1 with TRBJ2-3; unclear D gene. CDR1 is SGHRS, CDR2 YFSETQ, per germline. Trimming shortened V by 2 bases and J by 4 bases, and 11 bases separated the two germline ends. The CDR3 spans 14 residues. The CDR3 loop is CASSFTGIPDTQYF. In DNA form, the CDR3 reads TGCGCCAGCAGCTTCACGGGTATCCCAGATACGCAGTATTTT.

This rearrangement joins TRBV4-3 to TRBJ2-1; perhaps TRBD2 as D (5 bases). V lost 4 bases to trimming and J lost 8 bases, with 15 bases between them. This CDR3 is 14 amino acids long. In germline, CDR1 is LGHNA, CDR2 YSLEER. The CDR3 sequence is CASSPDVRGDEQFF. CDR3 nucleotides: TGCGCCAGCAGCCCAGATGTCCGGGGAGATGAGCAGTTCTTC.

In the case of this clone: One end of the junction varies from germline; a read error may be responsible. The V call is TRBV10-3, the J call TRBJ1-1, with 10 nucleotides matching TRBD1. The CDR3 length is 14 residues. Germline values: CDR1 ENHRY, CDR2 SYGVKD. The CDR3 spells CASSWTGGKPEAFF. The DNA of the CDR3 is TGTGCCAGCAGTTGGACAGGGGGTAAACCTGAAGCTTTCTTT.

The chain is built from TRBV27 and TRBJ2-3; TRBD2 might be the D (6 bases). This CDR3 has 15 residues. Germline V gene lookup returns CDR1 MNHEY and CDR2 SMNVEV (reference sequence). With 6 bases removed from V and 5 bases from J, the gap between germline ends came to 18 bases. This CDR3 is CASSQFAGSGDTQYF. In DNA form, the CDR3 reads TGTGCCAGCAGCCAATTTGCGGGGAGTGGAGATACGCAGTATTTT.

V and J are TRBV10-3 and TRBJ2-3; no firm D call. Germline loops: CDR1 ENHRY, CDR2 SYGVKD. The CDR3 consists of 12 residues. With 4 bases removed from V and 4 bases from J, the gap between germline ends came to 6 bases. The CDR3 DNA is TGTGCCATCAGTGTTCGAGCAGATACGCAGTATTTT. This gives the protein CAISVRADTQYF.

This clone was counted between two and nine times. CDR3 DNA: TGCGCCAGCAGTCCTGGAGGGACTTCGCGGACTTACAATGAGCAGTTCTTC. Translated: CASSPGGTSRTYNEQFF. V usage is TRBV5-1 and J usage is TRBJ2-1, with a possible D match to TRBD2 (6 bases). Germline CDR1 and CDR2: SGHRS and YFSETQ. Trimming took off 5 bases at V and 4 bases at J, with 22 bases between the two ends. This CDR3 has 17 residues. Full variable domain (missing parts from reference TRBV5-1 and TRBJ2-1): KAGVTQTPRYLIKTRGQQVTLSCSPISGHRSVSWYQQTPGQGLQFLFEYFSETQRNKGNFPGRFSGRQFSNSRSEMNVSTLELGDSALYLCASSPGGTSRTYNEQFFGPGTRLTVL.

This clone was counted a few times. The genes are TRBV5-4 and TRBJ1-2; D not certain. CDR3 length: 16 residues. V shed 1 base and J shed 2 bases, with 15 bases lying between them. Germline V CDR1 and CDR2: SGHNT, YYREEE (reference sequence). CDR3 nucleotides: TGTGCCAGCAGCTTGTTGCTAGGCCCTACCAACTATGGCTACACCTTC. It translates to CASSLLLGPTNYGYTF.

The chain employs TRBV28 and TRBJ2-6; no clear D gene. The CDR3 has 16 residues. From germline, CDR1 is MDHEN and CDR2 SYDVKM. Trimming left V 1 base short and J 4 bases short, with 11 bases between. CDR3 region: CASSLFLVSGANVLTF. The CDR3 DNA is TGTGCCAGCAGTTTATTTCTCGTGAGCGGGGCCAACGTCCTGACTTTC.

The rearrangement links TRBV28 to TRBJ1-2, with 12 bases aligning to TRBD1. In germline, CDR1 is MDHEN, CDR2 SYDVKM. The junction had 7 bases not matched to a gene; V was cut back by 3 bases and J by 5 bases. The CDR3 contains 16 residues. The CDR3 spells CASSFLGTGGVYGYTF. In DNA form, the CDR3 reads TGTGCCAGCAGTTTCTTAGGGACAGGGGGCGTTTATGGCTACACCTTC.

The chain combines TRBV7-3 with TRBJ1-5; D unclear. CDR1 is SGHTA and CDR2 is FQGTGA in the germline V gene. The CDR3 is made up of 14 amino acids. With 5 bases removed from V and 0 bases from J, the gap between germline ends came to 8 bases. This CDR3 is CASSQTPSNQPQHF. Written as DNA, the CDR3 is TGTGCCAGCAGCCAAACACCTAGCAATCAGCCCCAGCATTTT.

The chain links TRBV29-1 to TRBJ2-7; tentatively, D is TRBD1 (5 bases). From germline, CDR1 is SQVTM and CDR2 ANQGSEA. CDR3 length equals 14 residues. V was shortened by 4 bases and J by 4 bases, with 17 bases between the two germline ends. CDR3 sequence (DNA): TGCAGCGTTGCATTTGGCAGGGATGGGTACGAGCAGTACTTC. Translation gives CSVAFGRDGYEQYF.

The chain carries TRBV28 and TRBJ2-7, with 8 bases lining up with TRBD2. CDR1 is MDHEN and CDR2 is SYDVKM in the germline V gene. CDR3 length equals 15 residues. After removal of 3 bases from V and 2 bases from J, the junction contained 6 bases not matched to a gene. CDR3 in DNA: TGTGCCAGCAGTTTCTTCCGGGAGGGCCCCTACGAGCAGTACTTC. The encoded protein is CASSFFREGPYEQYF.

This clone was counted between two and nine times. The chain carries TRBV7-2 and TRBJ2-7, with 9 bases fitting TRBD2. V lost 3 bases to trimming and J lost 2 bases; unmatched junction nucleotides: 5. The CDR3 loop spans 15 amino acids. Germline assignment: CDR1 SGHTA and CDR2 FQGNSA. The CDR3 DNA reads as TGTGCCAGCAGCTTCCGGGCTAGCGGGACCTACGAGCAGTACTTC. It yields the protein CASSFRASGTYEQYF.

The table lists this clone with a few counts. This chain's CDR3 is CASSLYPGPYEQYF. The CDR3 DNA reads as TGTGCCAGCAGTTTATACCCAGGCCCCTACGAGCAGTACTTC. The J gene is TRBJ2-7, the V gene TRBV27; D unresolved. Trimming removed 1 base from V and 2 bases from J, with 9 bases in between. Per the germline V gene, CDR1 is MNHEY and CDR2 is SMNVEV (reference sequence). The CDR3 sequence is 14 residues long.

V gene TRBV2 combines with J gene TRBJ2-5; D not certain. The CDR3 runs to 13 residues. Germline V gene sequence: CDR1 SNHLY, CDR2 FYNNEI. V was pared by 2 bases and J by 5 bases, with 9 bases between. CDR3 DNA sequence: TGTGCCAGCAGTGAAATTAGGGCGGAGACCCAGTACTTC. Translated, it gives CASSEIRAETQYF.

In this sample, this clone turned up a few times. One end of the junction does not line up with germline, which may come from a read error. The chain combines TRBV18 with TRBJ1-5; D might be TRBD1 (5 bases). The germline gives CDR1 KGHSH, CDR2 LQKENI. The CDR3 runs to 14 residues. The chain's CDR3 is CASSPQDKDQPQHF. The CDR3 coding sequence is TGTGCCAGCTCGCCACAGGACAAGGATCAGCCCCAGCATTTT.

This clone has a handful of counts. The same CDR3 is also encoded by other DNA sequences in this sample. The chain carries TRBV5-4 and TRBJ1-4; 7 nucleotides match TRBD1. The CDR3 runs to 14 residues. CDR1 is SGHNT and CDR2 is YYREEE in the germline V gene (reference sequence). V gave up 3 bases and J gave up 4 bases; unmatched junction bases: 3. The CDR3 DNA is TGTGCCAGCAGCTCCGGGACAGATAATGAAAAACTGTTTTTT. Encoded protein: CASSSGTDNEKLFF.

The rearrangement links TRBV6-5 to TRBJ1-2; D may be TRBD1 (6 bases). Germline V lookup: CDR1 MNHEY, CDR2 SVGAGI. This CDR3 is 13 amino acids long. V was shortened by 6 bases and J by 4 bases, with 12 bases between the two germline ends. The CDR3 region has the DNA TGTGCCAGCAGCACGGGGGGCGCCTATGGCTACACCTTC. Its protein product is CASSTGGAYGYTF.

This clone was picked up a small number of times. The genes are TRBV7-2 and TRBJ2-1; 7 positions match TRBD2. The CDR3 is 16 residues long. V trimming: 0 bases; J trimming: 8 bases; junction bases outside the gene matches: 10. CDR1 SGHTA and CDR2 FQGNSA come from the germline V gene. CDR3 nucleotides: TGTGCCAGCAGCTTAGCGCGGGCGGGAGCGCGGGATGAGCAGTTCTTC. It encodes CASSLARAGARDEQFF.

This clone occurred a few times. This chain joins TRBV4-2 and TRBJ2-3, with 11 bases identical to TRBD2. V gave up 1 base and J gave up 4 bases; unmatched junction bases: 7. Germline V gives CDR1 LGHNA, CDR2 YNFKEQ. The CDR3 consists of 17 residues. CDR3 loop: CASSQALTSGSADTQYF. The CDR3 bases are TGTGCCAGCAGCCAAGCCCTTACTAGCGGGAGTGCAGATACGCAGTATTTT.

This clone was detected only a few times. The chain is built from TRBV18 and TRBJ1-5; D might be TRBD1 (5 bases). The CDR3 contains 15 residues. Deletions cut 4 bases from V and 3 bases from J, with 13 bases between. Germline-derived CDR1 and CDR2 are KGHSH and LQKENI. The CDR3 DNA follows: TGTGCCAGCTCACTACAGGAGGGGTTCAATCAGCCCCAGCATTTT. It codes for CASSLQEGFNQPQHF.